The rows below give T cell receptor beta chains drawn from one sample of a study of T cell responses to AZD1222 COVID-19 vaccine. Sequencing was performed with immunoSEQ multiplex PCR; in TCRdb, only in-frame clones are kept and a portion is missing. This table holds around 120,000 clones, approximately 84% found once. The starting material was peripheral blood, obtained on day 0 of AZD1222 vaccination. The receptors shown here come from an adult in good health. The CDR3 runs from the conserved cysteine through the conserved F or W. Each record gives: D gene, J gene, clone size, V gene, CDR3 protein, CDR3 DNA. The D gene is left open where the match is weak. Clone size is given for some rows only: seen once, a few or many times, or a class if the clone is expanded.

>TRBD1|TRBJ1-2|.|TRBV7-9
CASSLAGTGYGYTF
TGTGCCAGCAGTCTTGCCGGGACAGGCTATGGCTACACCTTC
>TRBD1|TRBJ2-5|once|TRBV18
CASSPSRGGPQETQYF
TGTGCCAGCTCACCAAGTCGAGGGGGCCCTCAAGAGACCCAGTACTTC
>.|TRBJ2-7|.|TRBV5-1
CASSLVGRSLGHYEQYF
TGCGCCAGCAGCTTGGTGGGGCGGAGTCTGGGACACTACGAGCAGTACTTC
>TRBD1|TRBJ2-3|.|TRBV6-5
CASSRDRADTQYF
TGTGCCAGCAGCCGGGACAGGGCAGATACGCAGTATTTT
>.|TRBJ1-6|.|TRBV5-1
CASSLEGDSPLHF
TGCGCCAGCAGCTTGGAGGGGGATTCACCCCTCCACTTT
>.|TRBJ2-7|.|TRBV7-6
CASSLVQGRSSYEQYF
TGTGCCAGCAGCTTAGTGCAGGGACGGAGCTCCTACGAGCAGTACTTC
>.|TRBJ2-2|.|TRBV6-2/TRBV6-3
CASSRLTGELFF
TGTGCCAGCAGCCGACTGACCGGGGAGCTGTTTTTT
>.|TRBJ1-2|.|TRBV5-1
CASSSGSGPGYGYTF
TGCGCCAGCAGTTCCGGTTCAGGTCCTGGCTATGGCTACACCTTC
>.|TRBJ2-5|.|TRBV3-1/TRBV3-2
CASSLAQGQETQYF
TGTGCCAGCAGCCTCGCACAGGGCCAAGAGACCCAGTACTTC
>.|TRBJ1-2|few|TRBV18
CASSPHGGADGYTF
TGTGCCAGCTCACCACACGGGGGCGCGGATGGCTACACCTTC
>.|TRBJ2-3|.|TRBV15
CATLLDHGVADTQYF
TGTGCCACCCTACTTGACCACGGGGTCGCAGATACGCAGTATTTT
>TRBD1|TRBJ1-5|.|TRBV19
CASSEDRETPQHF
TGTGCCAGTAGTGAGGACAGGGAGACGCCCCAGCATTTT
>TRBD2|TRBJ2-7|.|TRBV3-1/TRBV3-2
CASSLRREGLPYEQYF
TGTGCCAGCAGCCTTCGGCGGGAGGGCCTTCCCTACGAGCAGTACTTC
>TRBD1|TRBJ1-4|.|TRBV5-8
CASSLARTGVSTNEKLFF
TGTGCCAGCAGCTTGGCGCGGACAGGGGTTTCAACTAATGAAAAACTGTTTTTT
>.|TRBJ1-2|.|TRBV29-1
CSVEELSGTNYGYTF
TGCAGCGTTGAAGAATTGTCCGGAACTAACTATGGCTACACCTTC
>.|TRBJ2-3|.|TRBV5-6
CATKPRGTDTQYF
TGTGCCACCAAGCCCCGGGGCACAGATACGCAGTATTTT
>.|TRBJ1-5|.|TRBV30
CAWSVLGTPGRQPQHF
TGTGCCTGGAGTGTACTTGGGACACCGGGCCGTCAGCCCCAGCATTTT
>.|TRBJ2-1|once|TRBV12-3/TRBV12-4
CATRREMGNEQFF
TGTGCCACCCGCCGGGAGATGGGCAATGAGCAGTTCTTC
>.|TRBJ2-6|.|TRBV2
CASSENGLSGANVLTF
TGTGCCAGCAGTGAAAACGGGCTCTCTGGGGCCAACGTCCTGACTTTC
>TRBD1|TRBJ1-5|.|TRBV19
CASSIDGTGYNQPQHF
TGTGCCAGTAGTATAGATGGGACAGGGTATAATCAGCCCCAGCATTTT
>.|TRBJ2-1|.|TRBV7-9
CASSLGGGRSYNEQFF
TGTGCCAGCAGCTTGGGAGGGGGGAGGTCCTACAATGAGCAGTTCTTC
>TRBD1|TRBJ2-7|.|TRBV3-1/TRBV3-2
CASSPGTGAYEQYF
TGTGCCAGCAGTCCCGGGACAGGGGCTTACGAGCAGTACTTC
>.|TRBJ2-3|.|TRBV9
CASSVGQGTDTQYF
TGTGCCAGCAGCGTAGGCCAGGGCACAGATACGCAGTATTTT
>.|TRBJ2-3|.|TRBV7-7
CASSPSVGAGSTQYF
TGTGCTAGCAGCCCTTCTGTTGGGGCTGGGAGTACGCAGTATTTT
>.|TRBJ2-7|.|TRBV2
CASSPTPKGKYEQYF
TGTGCCAGCAGCCCGACCCCCAAGGGAAAGTACGAGCAGTACTTC
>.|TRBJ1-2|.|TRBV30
CAWGSQASYGYTF
TGTGCCTGGGGTTCACAGGCAAGCTATGGCTACACCTTC
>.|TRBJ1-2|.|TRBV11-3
CASSPTWGDGYTF
TGTGCCAGCAGCCCCACCTGGGGCGATGGCTACACCTTC
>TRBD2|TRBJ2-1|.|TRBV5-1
CASSLPLQRGGNEQFF
TGCGCCAGCAGCTTGCCCCTACAGCGGGGGGGCAATGAGCAGTTCTTC
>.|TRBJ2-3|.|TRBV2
CANRPGWSDTQYF
TGTGCCAACCGTCCAGGTTGGTCAGATACGCAGTATTTT
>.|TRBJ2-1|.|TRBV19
CASRHRGGPYNEQFF
TGTGCCAGTAGGCACAGGGGGGGGCCATACAATGAGCAGTTCTTC
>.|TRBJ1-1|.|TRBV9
CASSVGTNFEAFF
TGTGCCAGCAGCGTGGGGACGAACTTTGAAGCTTTCTTT
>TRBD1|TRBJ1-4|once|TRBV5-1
CASSMDRGGEKLFF
TGCGCCAGCAGCATGGACAGGGGGGGTGAAAAACTGTTTTTT
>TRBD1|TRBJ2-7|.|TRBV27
CASRLRDSTYEQYF
TGTGCCAGCAGACTCCGGGACAGTACCTACGAGCAGTACTTC
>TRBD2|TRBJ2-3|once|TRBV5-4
CASSLKSGGVADTQYF
TGTGCCAGCAGCCTAAAAAGTGGGGGGGTGGCAGATACGCAGTATTTT
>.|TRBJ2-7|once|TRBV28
CASSRGGYEQYF
TGTGCCAGCAGCCGCGGAGGCTACGAGCAGTACTTC
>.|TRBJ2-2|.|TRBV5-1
CATHPENTGELFF
TGCGCCACCCACCCAGAGAACACCGGGGAGCTGTTTTTT
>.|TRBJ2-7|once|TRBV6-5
CAIRDGYEQYF
TGTGCCATTCGTGATGGATACGAGCAGTACTTC
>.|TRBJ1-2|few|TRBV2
CATWMGLLGALRNGYTF
TGTGCCACCTGGATGGGGTTATTAGGGGCCCTACGGAATGGCTACACCTTC
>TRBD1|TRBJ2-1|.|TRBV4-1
CASSQNRGKSYNEQFF
TGCGCCAGCAGCCAAAACAGGGGTAAATCCTACAATGAGCAGTTCTTC
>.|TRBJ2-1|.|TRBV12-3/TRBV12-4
CASGPLENEQFF
TGTGCCAGCGGACCCCTCGAGAATGAGCAGTTCTTC
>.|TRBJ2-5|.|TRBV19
CASSAGRGETQYF
TGTGCCAGTAGCGCCGGGAGAGGGGAGACCCAGTACTTC
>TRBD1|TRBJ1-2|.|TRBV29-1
CSVEATTGLYGYTF
TGCAGCGTTGAAGCCACGACAGGGCTCTATGGCTACACCTTC
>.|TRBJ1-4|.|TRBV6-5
CASSGQGLDEKLFF
TGTGCCAGCAGCGGCCAGGGGTTGGACGAAAAACTGTTTTTT
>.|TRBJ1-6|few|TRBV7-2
CASSLRVSVSNSPLHF
TGTGCCAGCAGCTTAAGGGTTTCGGTCTCTAATTCACCCCTCCACTTT
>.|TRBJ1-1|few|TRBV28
CASSLATAGTPEAFF
TGTGCCAGCAGTTTAGCGACAGCTGGTACCCCTGAAGCTTTCTTT
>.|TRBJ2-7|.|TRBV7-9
CASSSALAYEQYF
TGTGCCAGCAGTTCCGCGTTGGCCTACGAGCAGTACTTC
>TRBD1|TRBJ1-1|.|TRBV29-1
CSVGQGADTEAFF
TGCAGCGTCGGACAGGGGGCGGACACTGAAGCTTTCTTT
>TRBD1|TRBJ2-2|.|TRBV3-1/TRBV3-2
CASSQEGQGNTGELFF
TGTGCCAGCAGCCAAGAGGGACAGGGGAACACCGGGGAGCTGTTTTTT